This entry describes one T cell receptor beta chain. This record comes from a study of blood T cell repertoires in COVID-19. Profiling relied on immunoSEQ multiplex PCR, and the TCRdb table lists in-frame clones only, not all of them. Of some 200,000 clones in the sample, approximately 84% were seen once. The CDR3 runs to 17 residues. Germline values: CDR1 WSHSY, CDR2 SAAADI. With V trimmed by 5 bases and J by 0 bases, 7 bases remained unmatched. The gene calls are TRBV10-2 and TRBJ1-5, with 10 positions matching TRBD1. The source material was peripheral blood. This TCR was recovered from a woman aged 50 to 60 with active or convalescent COVID-19. CDR3 sequence reads: CASSSRTGGYSNQPQHF. The CDR3 nucleotides read TGCGCCAGCAGTTCTCGGACAGGGGGATATAGCAATCAGCCCCAGCATTTT.